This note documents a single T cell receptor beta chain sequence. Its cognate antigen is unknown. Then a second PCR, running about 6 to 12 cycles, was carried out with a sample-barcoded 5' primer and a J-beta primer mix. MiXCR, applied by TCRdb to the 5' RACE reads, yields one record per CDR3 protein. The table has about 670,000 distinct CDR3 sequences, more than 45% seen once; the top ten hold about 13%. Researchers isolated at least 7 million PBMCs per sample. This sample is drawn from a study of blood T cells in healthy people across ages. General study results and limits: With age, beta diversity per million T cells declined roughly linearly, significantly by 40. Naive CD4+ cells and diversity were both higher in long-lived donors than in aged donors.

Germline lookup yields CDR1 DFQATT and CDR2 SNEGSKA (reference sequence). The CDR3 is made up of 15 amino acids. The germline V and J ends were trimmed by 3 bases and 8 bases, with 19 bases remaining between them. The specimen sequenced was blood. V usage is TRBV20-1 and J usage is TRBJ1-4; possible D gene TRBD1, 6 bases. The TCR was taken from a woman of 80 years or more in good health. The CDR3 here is CSASSVAGALEKLFF. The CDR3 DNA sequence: TGCAGTGCTAGCTCCGTGGCGGGGGCGCTGGAAAAACTGTTTTTT.